Listed below are T cell receptor beta chains from one sample, sequenced in a study of cytomegalovirus exposure and HLA in healthy donors. Repertoires were generated with immunoSEQ multiplex PCR, while TCRdb's copy carries only in-frame clones and drops some. Here the sample spans 200,000 to 250,000 clones, roughly four fifths being singletons. Sequencing used PBMCs. These receptors came from a woman between 35 and 50 years old in good health and CMV-seronegative. Each CDR3 is given with its conserved first and last residue. A D gene is named only where the DNA matches it firmly. Not all rows give a size; the values are once, few, many and, for expanded clones, a class.

cdr3_aa: CAIRGPGGDNEQFF; cdr3_nt: TGTGCCATCAGGGGTCCGGGGGGCGACAATGAGCAGTTCTTC; d_call: .; v_call: TRBV10-3; j_call: TRBJ2-1; clone_size: .
cdr3_aa: CASSLAQSDSGNTIYF; cdr3_nt: TGTGCCAGCAGCTTAGCACAGTCCGACTCTGGAAACACCATATATTTT; d_call: .; v_call: TRBV7-8; j_call: TRBJ1-3; clone_size: .
cdr3_aa: CASSQDLASGHRPLSYNEQFF; cdr3_nt: TGCGCCAGCAGCCAAGACCTCGCTAGCGGACATCGACCACTGTCCTACAATGAGCAGTTCTTC; d_call: TRBD2; v_call: TRBV4-3; j_call: TRBJ2-1; clone_size: .
cdr3_aa: CASSEIAGGLADTQYF; cdr3_nt: TGTGCCAGCAGTGAAATAGCGGGGGGGCTGGCAGATACGCAGTATTTT; d_call: TRBD2; v_call: TRBV28; j_call: TRBJ2-3; clone_size: .
cdr3_aa: CASSSGGEAFF; cdr3_nt: TGTGCCAGCAGCTCGGGGGGTGAAGCTTTCTTT; d_call: .; v_call: TRBV5-5; j_call: TRBJ1-1; clone_size: .
cdr3_aa: CASSEGGGYTEAFF; cdr3_nt: TGTGCCAGCAGTGAAGGGGGAGGCTACACTGAAGCTTTCTTT; d_call: .; v_call: TRBV6-1; j_call: TRBJ1-1; clone_size: .
cdr3_aa: CASETWGWDTEAFF; cdr3_nt: TGTGCCAGCGAAACGTGGGGCTGGGACACTGAAGCTTTCTTT; d_call: .; v_call: TRBV6-1; j_call: TRBJ1-1; clone_size: few
cdr3_aa: CASGSSNTQYF; cdr3_nt: TGTGCCAGCGGGAGCTCGAATACGCAGTATTTT; d_call: .; v_call: TRBV7-9; j_call: TRBJ2-3; clone_size: .
cdr3_aa: CASSQYRGGGLNTEAFF; cdr3_nt: TGCGCCAGCAGTCAATATCGAGGGGGCGGATTGAACACTGAAGCTTTCTTT; d_call: TRBD1; v_call: TRBV23-1; j_call: TRBJ1-1; clone_size: .
cdr3_aa: CASSLGSTVMNTEAFF; cdr3_nt: TGTGCCAGCAGCTTAGGTTCCACAGTTATGAACACTGAAGCTTTCTTT; d_call: .; v_call: TRBV7-2; j_call: TRBJ1-1; clone_size: once
cdr3_aa: CASSEAGAHEQFF; cdr3_nt: TGTGCCAGCAGTGAAGCAGGGGCTCATGAGCAGTTCTTC; d_call: .; v_call: TRBV2; j_call: TRBJ2-1; clone_size: .
cdr3_aa: CASSFIGGPQDEQFF; cdr3_nt: TGTGCCAGCAGTTTCATCGGGGGGCCGCAGGATGAGCAGTTCTTC; d_call: .; v_call: TRBV27; j_call: TRBJ2-1; clone_size: .
cdr3_aa: CSSGGWEDEQYF; cdr3_nt: TGTTCCAGTGGGGGTTGGGAGGACGAGCAGTACTTC; d_call: .; v_call: TRBV7-9; j_call: TRBJ2-7; clone_size: .
cdr3_aa: CASTLSGAGELFF; cdr3_nt: TGTGCCAGCACCCTTTCGGGGGCCGGGGAGCTGTTTTTT; d_call: .; v_call: TRBV9; j_call: TRBJ2-2; clone_size: .
cdr3_aa: CASSPGAYQGNTEAFF; cdr3_nt: TGCGCCAGCAGCCCGGGCGCTTATCAGGGTAACACTGAAGCTTTCTTT; d_call: .; v_call: TRBV5-1; j_call: TRBJ1-1; clone_size: few
cdr3_aa: CATSSSIPDRGGSMNTEAFF; cdr3_nt: TGTGCCACCAGCAGCAGCATCCCGGACAGGGGAGGATCTATGAACACTGAAGCTTTCTTT; d_call: TRBD1; v_call: TRBV15; j_call: TRBJ1-1; clone_size: .
cdr3_aa: CASSLLPSGTRRDTQYF; cdr3_nt: TGCGCCAGCAGCTTGTTGCCTAGCGGGACCCGTAGGGATACGCAGTATTTT; d_call: TRBD2; v_call: TRBV5-1; j_call: TRBJ2-3; clone_size: .
cdr3_aa: CASSRQGANSPLHF; cdr3_nt: TGTGCCAGCAGCAGACAGGGGGCTAATTCACCCCTCCACTTT; d_call: TRBD1; v_call: TRBV5-8; j_call: TRBJ1-6; clone_size: .
cdr3_aa: CASSFPSARALKKLFF; cdr3_nt: TGTGCCAGCAGCTTTCCCAGCGCCAGGGCCCTAAAAAAACTGTTTTTT; d_call: .; v_call: TRBV7-3; j_call: TRBJ1-4; clone_size: .
cdr3_aa: CASRPDYNSPLHF; cdr3_nt: TGTGCCAGCAGGCCAGATTATAATTCACCCCTCCACTTT; d_call: .; v_call: TRBV6-1; j_call: TRBJ1-6; clone_size: few
cdr3_aa: CASSGTTGGAKAFF; cdr3_nt: TGCGCCAGCAGTGGGACAACAGGGGGCGCGAAAGCTTTCTTT; d_call: TRBD1; v_call: TRBV5-1; j_call: TRBJ1-1; clone_size: .
cdr3_aa: CASSRMFGQETQYF; cdr3_nt: TGTGCCAGCAGCCGCATGTTCGGGCAAGAGACCCAGTACTTC; d_call: .; v_call: TRBV7-2; j_call: TRBJ2-5; clone_size: .
cdr3_aa: CASRGEAGGSGFF; cdr3_nt: TGTGCCAGCAGAGGGGAAGCGGGGGGGTCAGGGTTCTTC; d_call: TRBD2; v_call: TRBV2; j_call: TRBJ2-1; clone_size: .
cdr3_aa: CASGKSRTGRNSNQPQHF; cdr3_nt: TGTGCCAGCGGAAAATCAAGGACTGGAAGAAATAGCAATCAGCCCCAGCATTTT; d_call: .; v_call: TRBV28; j_call: TRBJ1-5; clone_size: .
cdr3_aa: CASSVRSYNSPLHF; cdr3_nt: TGTGCCAGCAGCGTCCGCAGTTATAATTCACCCCTCCACTTT; d_call: .; v_call: TRBV9; j_call: TRBJ1-6; clone_size: .
cdr3_aa: CASILSYEQYF; cdr3_nt: TGTGCCAGCATACTATCCTACGAGCAGTACTTC; d_call: .; v_call: TRBV2; j_call: TRBJ2-7; clone_size: .
cdr3_aa: CATAGTGETQYF; cdr3_nt: TGTGCCACGGCAGGGACAGGGGAGACCCAGTACTTC; d_call: TRBD1; v_call: TRBV6-1; j_call: TRBJ2-5; clone_size: .
cdr3_aa: CASRDRDNYGYTF; cdr3_nt: TGTGCCAGCCGGGACAGGGACAACTATGGCTACACCTTC; d_call: TRBD1; v_call: TRBV27; j_call: TRBJ1-2; clone_size: .
cdr3_aa: CASSPTGRRETQYF; cdr3_nt: TGTGCCAGCAGCCCGACAGGGCGACGGGAGACCCAGTACTTC; d_call: TRBD1; v_call: TRBV5-4; j_call: TRBJ2-5; clone_size: .
cdr3_aa: CASSQVSSRIYNSPLHF; cdr3_nt: TGTGCCAGCAGCCAAGTATCCTCCCGTATATATAATTCACCCCTCCACTTT; d_call: .; v_call: TRBV14; j_call: TRBJ1-6; clone_size: few
cdr3_aa: CASSVNTGGSYGYTF; cdr3_nt: TGTGCCAGCAGCGTCAATACAGGGGGCAGCTATGGCTACACCTTC; d_call: TRBD1; v_call: TRBV7-3; j_call: TRBJ1-2; clone_size: .
cdr3_aa: CASSISPVDRDSPLHF; cdr3_nt: TGCGCCAGCAGCATCTCCCCGGTGGACAGGGATTCACCCCTCCACTTT; d_call: TRBD1; v_call: TRBV5-1; j_call: TRBJ1-6; clone_size: once
cdr3_aa: CAWTRLSGGPTGELFF; cdr3_nt: TGTGCCTGGACTCGCCTTAGCGGGGGTCCCACCGGGGAGCTGTTTTTT; d_call: TRBD2; v_call: TRBV30; j_call: TRBJ2-2; clone_size: few
cdr3_aa: CASSPAGVGNTEAFF; cdr3_nt: TGTGCCAGCAGCCCCGCGGGGGTTGGAAACACTGAAGCTTTCTTT; d_call: .; v_call: TRBV13; j_call: TRBJ1-1; clone_size: .
cdr3_aa: CASSTRTYGYTF; cdr3_nt: TGTGCCAGCAGCACACGTACCTATGGCTACACCTTC; d_call: .; v_call: TRBV7-8; j_call: TRBJ1-2; clone_size: .
cdr3_aa: CASSPHTTGELFF; cdr3_nt: TGTGCCAGCAGCCCTCACACCACCGGGGAGCTGTTTTTT; d_call: .; v_call: TRBV14; j_call: TRBJ2-2; clone_size: .
cdr3_aa: CATSRGGAYGYTF; cdr3_nt: TGTGCCACCAGCAGGGGGGGAGCCTATGGCTACACCTTC; d_call: .; v_call: TRBV15; j_call: TRBJ1-2; clone_size: .
cdr3_aa: CASSLGSRGRIGDYTF; cdr3_nt: TGTGCCAGCAGCCTGGGGAGCAGGGGGCGGATAGGTGACTACACCTTC; d_call: TRBD1; v_call: TRBV5-4; j_call: TRBJ1-2; clone_size: once
cdr3_aa: CASSQDTRNRPQHF; cdr3_nt: TGTGCCAGCAGCCAAGATACCAGGAATCGGCCCCAGCATTTT; d_call: .; v_call: TRBV4-2; j_call: TRBJ1-5; clone_size: .
cdr3_aa: CACIQEDTEAFF; cdr3_nt: TGTGCCTGTATCCAGGAGGACACTGAAGCTTTCTTT; d_call: .; v_call: TRBV30; j_call: TRBJ1-1; clone_size: .
cdr3_aa: CASTSSPGQGFRETQYF; cdr3_nt: TGTGCCAGCACCTCTTCACCTGGACAGGGTTTTCGAGAGACCCAGTACTTC; d_call: TRBD1; v_call: TRBV7-9; j_call: TRBJ2-5; clone_size: .
cdr3_aa: CASSLSGESTDTQYF; cdr3_nt: TGTGCCAGCAGTTTATCCGGGGAAAGCACAGATACGCAGTATTTT; d_call: .; v_call: TRBV27; j_call: TRBJ2-3; clone_size: .
cdr3_aa: CASSSQVSFRETQYF; cdr3_nt: TGTGCCAGCAGCTCACAGGTCTCCTTTAGGGAGACCCAGTACTTC; d_call: .; v_call: TRBV7-2; j_call: TRBJ2-5; clone_size: few
cdr3_aa: CASSLGVAAGNTIYF; cdr3_nt: TGTGCCAGCAGCTTGGGGGTAGCCGCTGGAAACACCATATATTTT; d_call: .; v_call: TRBV5-5; j_call: TRBJ1-3; clone_size: few
cdr3_aa: CASSFGLRGSVDTQYF; cdr3_nt: TGTGCCAGCAGTTTTGGCCTCAGGGGGAGTGTCGATACGCAGTATTTT; d_call: TRBD1; v_call: TRBV27; j_call: TRBJ2-3; clone_size: .
cdr3_aa: CASSQAEAGVYEQYF; cdr3_nt: TGTGCCAGCAGCCAAGCCGAAGCGGGGGTATACGAGCAGTACTTC; d_call: TRBD2; v_call: TRBV4-2; j_call: TRBJ2-7; clone_size: .
cdr3_aa: CASSLRDSYGYTF; cdr3_nt: TGTGCCAGCAGCTTGAGGGATAGCTATGGCTACACCTTC; d_call: .; v_call: TRBV7-2; j_call: TRBJ1-2; clone_size: .
cdr3_aa: CASSLDGSSTDTQYF; cdr3_nt: TGTGCCAGCAGCTTAGACGGTTCTAGCACAGATACGCAGTATTTT; d_call: .; v_call: TRBV11-3; j_call: TRBJ2-3; clone_size: once
cdr3_aa: CSSSPPGTGGSGNTIYF; cdr3_nt: TGTTCCAGCAGCCCTCCCGGTACAGGGGGATCTGGAAACACCATATATTTT; d_call: TRBD1; v_call: TRBV7-9; j_call: TRBJ1-3; clone_size: .
cdr3_aa: CASSLDTIRGSVSGNTIYF; cdr3_nt: TGTGCCAGCAGCTTAGACACAATCAGGGGGTCGGTTTCTGGAAACACCATATATTTT; d_call: TRBD1; v_call: TRBV7-2; j_call: TRBJ1-3; clone_size: .
cdr3_aa: CASSYRTSGTDTQYF; cdr3_nt: TGTGCCAGCAGTTACCGGACTAGCGGCACAGATACGCAGTATTTT; d_call: TRBD2; v_call: TRBV6-5; j_call: TRBJ2-3; clone_size: .
cdr3_aa: CASSSGQLGNTIYF; cdr3_nt: TGTGCCAGCAGCTCGGGACAGCTTGGAAACACCATATATTTT; d_call: TRBD1; v_call: TRBV11-3; j_call: TRBJ1-3; clone_size: .
cdr3_aa: CASSPHRVGEQYF; cdr3_nt: TGTGCCAGCTCACCACACAGGGTTGGCGAGCAGTACTTC; d_call: .; v_call: TRBV18; j_call: TRBJ2-7; clone_size: .
cdr3_aa: CASSPQGELFSTDTQYF; cdr3_nt: TGTGCCAGCAGCCCTCAGGGGGAGCTGTTTAGCACAGATACGCAGTATTTT; d_call: TRBD1; v_call: TRBV7-9; j_call: TRBJ2-3; clone_size: .
cdr3_aa: CASSLDPSRGDGYTF; cdr3_nt: TGTGCCAGCAGCTTAGATCCGTCTCGGGGGGATGGCTACACCTTC; d_call: .; v_call: TRBV7-2; j_call: TRBJ1-2; clone_size: .